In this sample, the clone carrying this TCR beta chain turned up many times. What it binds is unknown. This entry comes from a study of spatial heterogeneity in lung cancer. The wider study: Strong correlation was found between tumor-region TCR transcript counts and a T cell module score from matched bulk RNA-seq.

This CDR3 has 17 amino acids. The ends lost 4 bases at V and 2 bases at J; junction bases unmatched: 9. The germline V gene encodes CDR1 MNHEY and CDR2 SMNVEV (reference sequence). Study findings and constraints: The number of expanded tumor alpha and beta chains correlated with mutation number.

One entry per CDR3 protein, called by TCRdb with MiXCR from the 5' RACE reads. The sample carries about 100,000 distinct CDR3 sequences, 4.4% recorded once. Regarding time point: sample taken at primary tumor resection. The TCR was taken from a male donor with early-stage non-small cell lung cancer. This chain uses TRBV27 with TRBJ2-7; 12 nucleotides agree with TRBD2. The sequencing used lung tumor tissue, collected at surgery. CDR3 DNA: TGTGCCAGCAGTTCCATGACTAGCGGGAGTCCCACCTACGAGCAGTACTTC. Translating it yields CASSSMTSGSPTYEQYF.